Listed below are T cell receptor beta chains from one sample, sequenced in a study of CD8+ T cells in alopecia areata. Libraries were prepared by immunoSEQ multiplex PCR; TCRdb keeps only in-frame clonotypes and omits some of them. The sample yields roughly 200,000 clones, roughly two fifths seen once. The material sequenced was CD4+ T cells sorted from blood, taken at approximately week 30, from a patient treated with tofacitinib. The receptor source for this set is a human donor with alopecia areata. The CDR3 runs from the conserved cysteine through the conserved F or W. The order of the fields is J gene, clone size, V gene, D gene, CDR3 DNA, CDR3 protein. The D gene is left open where the match is weak. For some rows the clone size is stated as once, few or many, or as a class when expanded; others skip it.

TRBJ1-1	-	TRBV29-1	-	TGCAGCGTTGTTGGGTTGGGCAGGGAAGCTTTCTTT	CSVVGLGREAFF
TRBJ1-1	few	TRBV19	-	TGTGCCAGTGCCGCCCACACTGAAGCTTTCTTT	CASAAHTEAFF
TRBJ2-3	-	TRBV7-2	-	TGTGCCAGCAGCTTAGCGCAGGTCGGCACAGATACGCAGTATTTT	CASSLAQVGTDTQYF
TRBJ1-5	-	TRBV27	-	TGTGCCAGCAGTTCAACACAGCCCGGGGGAAATCAGCCCCAGCATTTT	CASSSTQPGGNQPQHF
TRBJ2-7	few	TRBV9	TRBD2	TGTGCCAGCAGCGTGGGACTAGCGGGAGTCTACGAGCAGTACTTC	CASSVGLAGVYEQYF
TRBJ1-2	-	TRBV7-9	-	TGTGCCAGCAGCGCGGAGAATTCATATGGCTACACCTTC	CASSAENSYGYTF
TRBJ1-2	-	TRBV2	-	TGTGCCAGCAGTCTATCCCCGGGCACCCTCTATGGCTACACCTTC	CASSLSPGTLYGYTF
TRBJ2-7	-	TRBV25-1	TRBD1	TGTGCCAGCAGTGACGTCGGGACAGGCTCCCACGAGCAGTACTTC	CASSDVGTGSHEQYF
TRBJ2-5	few	TRBV5-1	TRBD2	TGCGCCAGCAGCTTTGCTAGGGAGGGAGAGACCCAGTACTTC	CASSFAREGETQYF
TRBJ2-7	once	TRBV15	TRBD1	TGTGCCACCAGCAGAGAGGGGGACAGGCCAAGGGGAGACTACGAGCAGTACTTC	CATSREGDRPRGDYEQYF
TRBJ1-2	-	TRBV30	-	TGTGCCTCCGCCCGCGGGGGTAGCTATGGCTACACCTTC	CASARGGSYGYTF
TRBJ2-7	-	TRBV4-1	TRBD1	TGCGCCAGCAGCCGAGGACTTACCGACAGGGAGTTCTCCTACGAGCAGTACTTC	CASSRGLTDREFSYEQYF